This TCR beta chain was recorded in a study of cytomegalovirus exposure and HLA in healthy donors. Study details: An early release of data contained roughly 86 million unique TCRs, which came from HLA-typed donors.

The PCR contained 60 Vbeta and 13 Jbeta primers. Some clones are missing from TCRdb's copy, which holds only in-frame ones; the method was immunoSEQ multiplex PCR. The repertoire holds over 150,000 clones, with under 70% as singletons. Notes on this clone: The antigen is not known.

Study outcomes and limitations: Judged likely to be a sequencing artifact was a cluster of highly shared sequence variants. Researchers catalogued under 200 TCR beta chains as cytomegalovirus-associated. Later analysis showed TCR association rates varying by HLA locus, highest for DRB1 and lowest for HLA-C.

Germline V lookup: CDR1 SGHRS, CDR2 YFSETQ. Trimming at V came to 0 bases and at J to 7 bases, leaving 8 bases not matched to a gene. The CDR3 extends over 16 amino acids. The sample was PBMCs. This chain connects TRBV5-1 to TRBJ2-7; TRBD2 matches 12 bases. This TCR came from a middle-aged woman in good health and CMV-seropositive. The CDR3 bases are TGCGCCAGCAGCTTGGGACTAGCGGGAGCCACGGGGGAGCAGTACTTC. Residues: CASSLGLAGATGEQYF.